These 8 T cell receptor beta chains were all obtained from the same sample, sequenced in a study of beta chain features in type 1 diabetes. The study reverse transcribed the entire isolated RNA, so it sequenced expressed TCRB transcripts. Only in-frame clones appear in the TCRdb table, and some are missing; sequencing was by immunoSEQ multiplex PCR. The sample carries about 260,000 clones, just over 20% recorded once. Study conclusions and caveats: All four CD4+ subsets of Type 1 diabetes patients contained TCRB CDR3s that were moderately but significantly shorter.

Their cognate antigens are unknown. Input material: naive CD4+ T cells from blood. The receptors here all came from a woman between 40 and 55 years old with type 1 diabetes.

The J gene is TRBJ1-6, the V gene TRBV7-9, with TRBD1 identical over 7 bases. The CDR3 contains 15 residues. Germline-derived CDR1 and CDR2 are SEHNR and FQNEAQ (reference sequence). J gave up 10 bases and V 4 bases, and 10 bases lay outside the gene matches. CDR3 in DNA: TGTGCCAGCAGCTATGGGGAGACAGGGAACTCACCCCTCCACTTT. Translated: CASSYGETGNSPLHF.

The J gene is TRBJ1-2, the V gene TRBV9, with unresolved D. The CDR3 is 14 amino acids. Germline V gene lookup returns CDR1 SGDLS and CDR2 YYNGEE. The V and J ends lost 1 base and 1 base respectively, with 8 bases between them. In nucleotides, the CDR3 is TGTGCCAGCAGCGTAACAAACCTTAACTATGGCTACACCTTC. Translating gives CASSVTNLNYGYTF.

A few counts support this clone. This same CDR3 is encoded by further DNA sequences in the sample. This rearrangement joins TRBV5-1 to TRBJ2-5; 10 nucleotides match TRBD1. The CDR3 covers 14 residues. The junction had 2 bases not matched to a gene; V was cut back by 4 bases and J by 2 bases. In germline, CDR1 is SGHRS, CDR2 YFSETQ. CDR3 coding DNA: TGCGCCAGCAGCGTGGGACAGGGGCAAGAGACCCAGTACTTC. Protein: CASSVGQGQETQYF.

The chain recombines TRBV5-4 with TRBJ2-1, with TRBD2 matching 9 bases. Germline CDR1 reads SGHNT; CDR2 reads YYREEE (reference sequence). The CDR3 loop spans 15 amino acids. The J segment lost 7 bases and the V segment lost 3 bases, leaving 8 bases of the junction unmatched. In nucleotides, the CDR3 is TGTGCCAGCAGCTCCCCGACTAGCGGCCGGAATGAGCAGTTCTTC. Encoded protein: CASSSPTSGRNEQFF.

This rearrangement joins TRBV7-2 to TRBJ1-1; 7 bases map to TRBD1. CDR3 length equals 16 residues. Germline values: CDR1 SGHTA, CDR2 FQGNSA. The V gene end was trimmed by 7 bases and the J gene end by 4 bases; junction bases not matched to a gene: 15. CDR3 in DNA: TGTGCCAGCATCTGGAAACCCGACCCAGGGGGCACTGAAGCTTTCTTT. This translates into CASIWKPDPGGTEAFF.

This clone was counted between two and nine times. The CDR3 sequence is CASSLGGEETQYF. The DNA of the CDR3 is TGTGCCAGCAGCCTGGGGGGGGAAGAGACCCAGTACTTC. The rearrangement uses TRBV7-3 and TRBJ2-5; 7 nucleotides line up with TRBD2. Looked up from germline, CDR1 is SGHTA and CDR2 is FQGTGA. This CDR3 is built from 13 residues. J was trimmed by 3 bases and V by 5 bases; bases with no gene match: 3.

The V gene is TRBV7-2, the J gene TRBJ2-2; D possibly corresponds to TRBD2 (5 bases). V was cut by 4 bases and J by 7 bases, with 10 bases left in between. Germline V gives CDR1 SGHTA, CDR2 FQGNSA. The CDR3 consists of 13 residues. The CDR3 nucleotides read TGTGCCAGCAGCTGGGTCGGGGACGGGGAGCTGTTTTTT. Amino acid sequence: CASSWVGDGELFF.

V usage is TRBV18 and J usage is TRBJ2-1; D possibly corresponds to TRBD2 (6 bases). This CDR3 is 16 amino acids long. Trimming stripped 1 base from V and 10 bases from J, with 20 bases between. Germline V lookup: CDR1 KGHSH, CDR2 LQKENI. This chain's CDR3 is CASSPLEGDGSGEQFF. CDR3 nucleotides: TGTGCCAGCTCACCACTAGAGGGAGACGGGAGTGGGGAGCAGTTCTTC.